This TCR beta chain emerged from a study of brain T cells in children with intractable seizures. Profiled with immunoSEQ multiplex PCR; TCRdb holds only in-frame clones, not every one. The data contain about 64,000 clones, roughly 95% of them singletons. With respect to this clone: The antigen is not known.

Study-level results: Only CDR3 sequence similarity suggested viral specificity, without known HCMV serostatus.

Sequencing was limited to surgery cases with top T cell transcript signatures in brain tissue. The source material was peripheral blood, sampled at surgery. The receptor comes from a boy in the first two years of life with focal cortical dysplasia and intractable seizures.

CDR3 coding DNA: TGTGCCAGCAGCTTTGATACGTATGAAGCTTTCTTT. Translating gives CASSFDTYEAFF. The chain has TRBV5-6 and TRBJ1-1, with D unclear. Germline assignment: CDR1 SGHDT and CDR2 YYEEEE. The V and J ends lost 2 bases and 7 bases respectively, with 9 bases between them. This CDR3 comprises 12 residues. Filled out from reference TRBV5-6 and TRBJ1-1, the complete variable domain reads DAGVTQSPTHLIKTRGQQVTLRCSPKSGHDTVSWYQQALGQGPQFIFQYYEEEERQRGNFPDRFSGHQFPNYSSELNVNALLLGDSALYLCASSFDTYEAFFGQGTRLTVV.